Included here is one TCR beta chain sequence, with context. Its antigen is unidentified. Other DNA sequences in this specimen translate into the identical CDR3. These data belong to a study of shared clonotypes between healthy human individuals. Study-wide results and caveats: Estimated richness was generally greater in naive than memory subsets. Among donors, clonotype sharing was expected to be affected by sequencing depth. The generation probabilities recorded for non-shared clonotypes fell below those of clonotypes shared by all four donors.

The CDR3 loop spans 13 amino acids. The germline V gene has CDR1 SGDLS and CDR2 YYNGEE. Trimming stripped 2 bases from V and 6 bases from J, with 11 bases between. Profiling relied on immunoSEQ multiplex PCR, and the TCRdb table lists in-frame clones only, not all of them. The sample lists millions of clones, about 95% occurring once. In the naive CD8 group, cells lacked CD45RO and were positively selected for CCR7, so terminally differentiated effector memory CD45RA+ cells were left out. Sequencing used naive CD8+ T cells sorted from blood. This chain links TRBV9 with TRBJ1-2; D gene ambiguous. The sequence came from a man aged 18 to 30 in good health. The CDR3 loop reads CASSVGGRDGYTF. The CDR3 DNA reads TGTGCCAGCAGCGTGGGAGGTCGAGATGGCTACACCTTC.